This T cell receptor beta chain is drawn from a study of shared clonotypes between healthy human individuals. Produced via immunoSEQ multiplex PCR; TCRdb's table is partial and in-frame only. The sample has about 2 million clones; 90% to 95% are singletons. As regards this clone: Its specificity is not known.

Whole-study results and caveats: Clonotype sharing among the donors was expected to vary with sequencing depth. Naive CD4 clonotypes were shared across a handful of donors at around 5%.

Adult donors, all healthy and HIV-negative, had no recent acute infections or vaccinations. The investigators split CD4+ cells into a CD45RA+ naive subset and a CD45RA-negative memory subset. The CDR3 consists of 13 residues. Trimming left V 6 bases short and J 7 bases short, with 15 bases between. The germline CDR1 and CDR2 sequences are MDHEN and SYDVKM. This clonotype originated in a man aged 18 to 29 in good health. This chain uses TRBV28 with TRBJ1-2; tentatively, D is TRBD1 (5 bases). Material for sequencing was naive CD4+ T cells sorted from blood. Subset given: CD45RA+ positively selected. The CDR3 DNA is TGTGCCAGCAGCCTCGGGGGACCCCTTGGCTACACCTTC. Its protein is CASSLGGPLGYTF.